The present T cell receptor (beta chain) was sequenced within a study of OX40 agonist ivuxolimab in advanced cancers. About the research overall: Patients were dosed intravenously with ivuxolimab at 0.01 to 10 mg/kg every 2 weeks. Of mixed ages from 23 to 79 and averaging around 60 years, the group was over 80% male. Study results and caveats: CD8+ T cells averaged more expanded clones than CD4+. With doses of 0.1-3.0 mg/kg, partial responders showed among the lowest clonal expansion.

Of note for this clone: Its specificity is not known.

The table came from immunoSEQ multiplex PCR; TCRdb's copy has only in-frame clones and leaves some out. The sample holds fewer than 85,000 clones; 86% are singletons and the top ten take roughly 0.75%. The CDR3 consists of 15 residues. V lost 0 bases to trimming and J lost 3 bases, with 12 bases between them. Germline CDR1 reads SGHRS; CDR2 reads YFSETQ. This rearrangement joins TRBV5-1 to TRBJ1-1; tentatively, D is TRBD1 (5 bases). Here the sequenced sample was CD4+ or CD8+ T cells sorted from blood, taken in a trial of the OX40 agonist ivuxolimab. The origin of this receptor is an adult with an advanced solid tumor such as melanoma, head and neck, liver or kidney cancer. CDR3 region: CASSLDTGRYTEAFF. In nucleotides, the CDR3 is TGCGCCAGCAGCTTGGACACGGGACGGTACACTGAAGCTTTCTTT.